This T cell receptor (beta chain) was documented in a study of T cells in Graves' hyperthyroidism and ophthalmopathy (dated by TCRdb to the late 2010s). Notes on the research overall: To identify TCR V-J signatures that set the groups apart, the researchers used a discovery cohort of about a hundred patients, made up of 43 with Graves' ophthalmopathy and some 58 with stable Graves' hyperthyroidism. After blood sampling, hyperthyroidism patients were treated with methimazole at a starting dose of 30 mg daily, and ophthalmopathy patients were treated with high-dose intravenous methylprednisolone. The paper describes TCR Vbeta CDR3 sequencing of roughly 130 peripheral blood samples, made up of under 50 ophthalmopathy patients, approximately 73 hyperthyroidism patients and 17 progressor patients. The approximately 90 discovery patients were randomly split 7:3 into training and test sets. Prospective prediction of ophthalmopathy was tested in an independent validation cohort consisting of 18 hyperthyroidism patients and 15 or so patients who later progressed to ophthalmopathy. In six Graves' hyperthyroidism patients, the study also compared T-cell repertoires from thyroid tissue with T-cell repertoires from blood.

General study outcomes and caveats: In validation, progression to ophthalmopathy was predicted by the model with about 70% sensitivity and nearly 75% specificity, a median of approximately 7.1 months before onset. Sample size was not statistically predetermined, and investigators were not blinded to group allocation. In cross-validation, a model built on a 13 V-J signature told ophthalmopathy apart from stable hyperthyroidism with approximately 90% sensitivity and roughly 82% specificity, and in testing the same model reached 80%/75%. Most expanded thyroid clonotypes (frequency above 0.001) were also detected in blood, suggesting blood repertoires may reflect thyroid immune responses.

The TCR beta CDR3 regions were amplified from the RNA transcripts. For the first round of RT-PCR on the TCR CDR3, the HTBI primer set was used together with the Qiagen OneStep RT-PCR kit. The libraries were constructed in a second round of multiplex PCR and then size-selected and purified. Paired-end sequencing of the libraries was performed with 100 bp reads on an Illumina HiSeq2000. As for the original processing: SOAPnuke was used to process the raw data, with reads discarded if the reads contained adapters or uncalled bases, had a mean Phred below 15, or lacked an exact constant-primer or identifier match. COPE v1.2.5 was used to merge high-quality paired reads, and clonotypes were defined as unique nucleotide sequences. Clonotypes were aligned to IMGT TRBV, TRBD and TRBJ reference segments using MiTCR v1.1. The analysis included only V-J combinations with a frequency above 0.0001, which together covered 99% to 99.2% of the repertoires. A TCS score was defined as the ratio between F50 (clonal expansion) and ExV (chaos), using BLOSUM62-based TCRdist between CDR3 peptides within each V-J. Welch's t-statistics and random forest reduced several hundred V-J features to 10 to 15, which were used in a naive Bayes classifier (R e1071). The Morisita-Horn index was used to measure how similar the thyroid and blood repertoires were. TCRdb itself trimmed the public reads at Q25 with fastp, ran MiXCR and retained productive beta chains. Entries that share a CDR3 protein sequence are merged under the most common genes and DNA. The V and J calls, along with clone size, are taken from TCRdb and not from the paper's own processing. The sample profile shows hundreds of thousands of distinct CDR3 sequences; about 45% of them were found once. Of the sample, about 7% falls within the top ten clones.

Taken from the germline V gene, the CDR1 and CDR2 loops are KGHDR and SFDVKD. The junction shows trimming of 10 bases on V and 2 bases on J, and the gene matches do not reach 10 bases of it. The CDR3 runs 14 amino acids, cysteine and phenylalanine included. CDR3 DNA only is kept here, 42 bases in frame from base 1. This clonotype has at least ten counts. The target of this receptor is not known. No base quality information exists; no much larger clone differs at one position. Exclusion was applied to patients with uncontrolled infections, other autoimmune diseases, pregnancy or lactation. Diagnoses relied on clinical symptoms, serum thyroxine and TRAb, thyroid ultrasound and orbital computed tomography. Trizol reagent was used to extract total RNA, and RNA quality was then checked on an Agilent 2100 Bioanalyzer.

The sequenced material came from peripheral blood or thyroid tissue (not recorded which). The sequence is built from TRBV24-1 and TRBJ2-7; 7 bases in the middle match TRBD1. The receptor's source is an adult man with Graves' disease, either hyperthyroidism or ophthalmopathy (not recorded which). The bases are TGTGCCACGGGCGCCAGGGACAGTCCCTACGAGCAGTACTTC. It translates as CATGARDSPYEQYF.